This record covers a single T cell receptor beta chain. What it binds is not known. The sample comes from a study of T cell repertoires and HLA-DP antigens. Across the study: CD4+ T cells were cocultured with HeLa cells expressing HLA-DP. Alloantigens: one with one groove difference and one with around 9 differences versus self.

Overall study findings and caveats: The CD4+ repertoire was not split into naive and memory. Previously undetected clones averaged around 40% and 50% against the two alleles respectively.

J was trimmed by 7 bases and V by 4 bases; bases with no gene match: 1. From germline, CDR1 is SGHTS and CDR2 YDEGEE. CDR3 size: 11 residues. Method: immunoSEQ multiplex PCR; TCRdb's copy keeps in-frame clones and lacks some. The sample shows about 73,000 clones, around 80% of them seen only once. Sequencing used CD4+ T cells from PBMCs. This TCR derives from a man aged 60 to 75 in good health and CMV-seronegative. The chain carries TRBV5-8 and TRBJ1-2; 7 positions agree with TRBD1. CDR3 in DNA: TGTGCCAGCAGCCCAGGGGGTGGCTACACCTTC. It yields the protein CASSPGGGYTF.